The next 13 T cell receptor beta chains were all read from a single sample in a study of blood T cell repertoires in COVID-19 (TCRdb year 2020). Library prep was done by the immunoSEQ multiplex PCR assay. The source is immuneACCESS, and TCRdb retained only in-frame sequences with V and J called. Part of the clones is not carried over; for the studies checked, unresolved V genes explain less than half of this, and the remainder is unexplained. Across this sample there are 270,000 or so clones, with 85% to 95% seen only once. Of the sample, less than 3.5% falls within the top ten clones. Sequencing was performed on PBMCs or T cells enriched from blood (not recorded which). The receptors shown here come from a man aged 35-49 years who had been exposed to COVID-19.

The CDR3 is CASNRGGLRWQPQHF. Written as DNA, the CDR3 is TGTGCCAGCAACAGGGGAGGTCTCCGTTGGCAGCCCCAGCATTTT. The chain recombines TRBV28 with TRBJ1-5, with 7 bases that match TRBD1. Unmatched junction bases numbered 13, after V lost 7 bases and J lost 7 bases. This CDR3 region has 15 residues. CDR1 MDHEN and CDR2 SYDVKM come from the germline V gene.

The chain couples TRBV30 to TRBJ1-2; 7 bases agree with TRBD1. Germline CDR1 is GTSNPN and CDR2 is SVGIG (reference sequence). This CDR3 has 13 amino acids. The junction had 4 bases not matched to a gene; V was cut back by 3 bases and J by 3 bases. CDR3: CAWRRGLDYGYTF. CDR3 nucleotides: TGTGCCTGGAGAAGGGGGCTAGACTATGGCTACACCTTC.

The chain carries TRBV19 and TRBJ2-1; D may be TRBD1 (6 bases). This CDR3 comprises 18 residues. The ends were cut back, 3 bases at V and 5 bases at J, with 23 bases in the middle. The germline CDR1 and CDR2 sequences are LNHDA and SQIVND (reference sequence). CDR3 DNA sequence: TGTGCCAGTAGTATCTCAACCAGGGGAAGGGCCTACCACAATGAGCAGTTCTTC. Protein sequence: CASSISTRGRAYHNEQFF.

The chain combines TRBV28 with TRBJ1-1, with a weak D call TRBD1 (5 bases). Trimming took off 3 bases at V and 10 bases at J, with 21 bases between the two ends. CDR1 MDHEN and CDR2 SYDVKM come from the germline V gene. CDR3 length equals 15 residues. The CDR3 region is CASSFLLGGDVGAFF. The CDR3 region has the DNA TGTGCCAGCAGTTTTCTTCTGGGAGGGGACGTTGGAGCTTTCTTT. Full variable domain (remainder filled in from reference TRBV28 and TRBJ1-1): DVKVTQSSRYLVKRTGEKVFLECVQDMDHENMFWYRQDPGLGLRLIYFSYDVKMKEKGDIPEGYSVSREKKERFSLILESASTNQTSMYLCASSFLLGGDVGAFFGQGTRLTVV.

V gene TRBV28 combines with J gene TRBJ1-5; no firm D call. Trimming removed 2 bases from V and 3 bases from J, with 11 bases in between. The CDR3 length is 15 residues. The germline gives CDR1 MDHEN, CDR2 SYDVKM. The CDR3: CASSLMAVYNQPQHF. The DNA of the CDR3 is TGTGCCAGCAGTTTAATGGCAGTATACAATCAGCCCCAGCATTTT.

The rearrangement joins TRBV18 to TRBJ2-4; 10 bases align to TRBD1. The germline V gene encodes CDR1 KGHSH and CDR2 LQKENI. V was pared by 6 bases and J by 6 bases, with 5 bases of the junction left unmatched. The CDR3 extends over 14 amino acids. In DNA form, the CDR3 reads TGTGCCAGCTCCCCAGGGACAGGGGTAAACATTCAGTACTTC. Amino acids: CASSPGTGVNIQYF.

This chain joins TRBV4-2 and TRBJ2-7; 7 nucleotides line up with TRBD1. The V segment lost 1 base and the J segment 4 bases; nucleotides outside the gene matches: 7. The CDR3 sequence is 15 residues long. Per the germline V gene, CDR1 is LGHNA and CDR2 is YNFKEQ. The CDR3 DNA reads as TGTGCCAGCAGCCAAGGACAGGGATATAAGTACGAGCAGTACTTC. Encoded protein: CASSQGQGYKYEQYF.

The chain has TRBV21-1 and TRBJ1-1; the D call TRBD1 from the table was never checked on the DNA. TRBV21-1 is deemed a pseudogene. The CDR3 has 16 residues. CDR3 residues: CASSPRAGGGNTEAFF. The CDR3 DNA is TGTGCCAGCAGCCCCCGGGCAGGGGGCGGGAACACTGAAGCTTTCTTT.

This clone has only a few counts. This chain joins TRBV7-9 and TRBJ2-1; 8 positions agree with TRBD2. V lost 4 bases, J lost 2 bases, and 7 bases stayed unmatched. Germline CDR1 is SEHNR and CDR2 is FQNEAQ (reference sequence). The CDR3 consists of 16 residues. CDR3 protein: CASSSPRTSPYNEQFF. CDR3 bases: TGTGCCAGCAGCTCCCCCCGGACTAGCCCCTACAATGAGCAGTTCTTC.

This chain links TRBV29-1 with TRBJ2-2; 10 bases fit TRBD2. V shed 4 bases, J shed 5 bases, and the junction held 4 bases outside the gene matches. Germline loops: CDR1 SQVTM, CDR2 ANQGSEA. CDR3 length: 14 residues. The CDR3 nucleotides are TGCAGCGTTGGGACTAGCGGTGCAACCGGGGAGCTGTTTTTT. Amino acids: CSVGTSGATGELFF.

The rearrangement links TRBV6-5 to TRBJ2-7; 9 bases agree with TRBD2. The CDR3 is made up of 15 amino acids. Looked up from germline, CDR1 is MNHEY and CDR2 is SVGAGI. V lost 6 bases and J lost 3; bases outside the gene matches: 9. CDR3 nucleotide sequence: TGTGCCAGCAGCGACCTGGGACTAGCATTCTACGAGCAGTACTTC. It encodes CASSDLGLAFYEQYF.

The chain recombines TRBV28 with TRBJ1-1, with 7 bases identical to TRBD1. Unmatched junction bases numbered 10, after V lost 5 bases and J lost 4 bases. Germline V CDR1 and CDR2: MDHEN, SYDVKM. The CDR3 extends over 15 amino acids. The CDR3 DNA follows: TGTGCCAGCAGTAGCAGAGGGACAGTACGCACTGAAGCTTTCTTT. Protein product: CASSSRGTVRTEAFF.

The rearrangement links TRBV16 to TRBJ2-2; maybe TRBD1 (5 bases). Trimming stripped 4 bases from V and 2 bases from J, with 11 bases between. The CDR3 is 15 amino acids. Germline CDR1 and CDR2: KGHSY and FQNENV. This CDR3 reads CASSPTRGNTGELFF. Written as DNA, the CDR3 is TGTGCCAGCAGCCCTACAAGGGGTAACACCGGGGAGCTGTTTTTT.